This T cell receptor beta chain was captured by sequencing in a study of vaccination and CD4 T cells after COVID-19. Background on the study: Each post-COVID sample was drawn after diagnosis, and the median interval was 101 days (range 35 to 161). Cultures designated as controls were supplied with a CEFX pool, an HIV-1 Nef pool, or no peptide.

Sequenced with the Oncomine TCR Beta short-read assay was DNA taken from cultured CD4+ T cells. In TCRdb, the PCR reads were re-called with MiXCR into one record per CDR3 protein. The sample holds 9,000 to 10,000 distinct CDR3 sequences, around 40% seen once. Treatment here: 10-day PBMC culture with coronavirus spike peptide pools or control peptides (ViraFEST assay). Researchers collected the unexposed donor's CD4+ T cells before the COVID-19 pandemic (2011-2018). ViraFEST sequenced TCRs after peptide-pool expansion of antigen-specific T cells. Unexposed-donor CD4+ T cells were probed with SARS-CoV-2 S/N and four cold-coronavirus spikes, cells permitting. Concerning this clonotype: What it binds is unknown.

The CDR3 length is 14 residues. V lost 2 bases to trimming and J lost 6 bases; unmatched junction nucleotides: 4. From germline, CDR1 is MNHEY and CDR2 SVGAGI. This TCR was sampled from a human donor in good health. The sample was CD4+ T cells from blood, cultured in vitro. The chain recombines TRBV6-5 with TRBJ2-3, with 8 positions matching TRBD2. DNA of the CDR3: TGTGCCAGCAGTTACGGGACTAGTTTTGATACGCAGTATTTT. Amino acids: CASSYGTSFDTQYF.